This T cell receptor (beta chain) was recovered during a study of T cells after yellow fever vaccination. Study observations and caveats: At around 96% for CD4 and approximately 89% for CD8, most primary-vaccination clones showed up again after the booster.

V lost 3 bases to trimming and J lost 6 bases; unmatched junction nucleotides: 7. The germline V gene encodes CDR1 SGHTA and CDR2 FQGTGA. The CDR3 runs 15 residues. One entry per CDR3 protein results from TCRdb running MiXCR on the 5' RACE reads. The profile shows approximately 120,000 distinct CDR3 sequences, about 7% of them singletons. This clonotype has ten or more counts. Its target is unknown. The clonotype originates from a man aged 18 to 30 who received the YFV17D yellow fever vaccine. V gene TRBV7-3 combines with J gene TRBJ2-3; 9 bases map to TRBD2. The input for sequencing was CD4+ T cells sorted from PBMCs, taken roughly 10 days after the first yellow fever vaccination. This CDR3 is CASSFTAGGSDTQYF. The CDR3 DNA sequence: TGTGCCAGCAGCTTCACAGCGGGGGGCTCCGATACGCAGTATTTT.